This T cell receptor (beta chain) was recorded in a study of type 1 and type 2 diabetes patients. Study-level findings and limits: In CD4+ and CD8+ T cells, type 2 diabetes diversity exceeded type 1.

This clonotype showed up just a few times. The antigen is not known. Amplification started from genomic DNA. A primer set of 30 forward and 13 reverse primers amplified the CDR3. TCRdb redid the calling of the multiplex PCR reads with MiXCR, one entry per CDR3 protein. The data hold a few hundred thousand distinct CDR3 sequences, with around 47% observed a single time. This CDR3 spans 15 amino acids. V was pared by 6 bases and J by 4 bases, with 9 bases of the junction left unmatched. Germline CDR1 and CDR2: DFQATT and SNEGSKA (reference sequence). Sequenced input: peripheral blood mononuclear cells (PBMCs). The rearrangement joins TRBV20-1 to TRBJ2-5, with TRBD1 matching 12 bases. The source is a man between 18 and 29 years old with type 2 diabetes. The CDR3 protein is CSAGGQGASRETQYF. The CDR3 nucleotides are TGCAGTGCCGGGGGACAGGGGGCTTCGAGAGAGACCCAGTACTTC.